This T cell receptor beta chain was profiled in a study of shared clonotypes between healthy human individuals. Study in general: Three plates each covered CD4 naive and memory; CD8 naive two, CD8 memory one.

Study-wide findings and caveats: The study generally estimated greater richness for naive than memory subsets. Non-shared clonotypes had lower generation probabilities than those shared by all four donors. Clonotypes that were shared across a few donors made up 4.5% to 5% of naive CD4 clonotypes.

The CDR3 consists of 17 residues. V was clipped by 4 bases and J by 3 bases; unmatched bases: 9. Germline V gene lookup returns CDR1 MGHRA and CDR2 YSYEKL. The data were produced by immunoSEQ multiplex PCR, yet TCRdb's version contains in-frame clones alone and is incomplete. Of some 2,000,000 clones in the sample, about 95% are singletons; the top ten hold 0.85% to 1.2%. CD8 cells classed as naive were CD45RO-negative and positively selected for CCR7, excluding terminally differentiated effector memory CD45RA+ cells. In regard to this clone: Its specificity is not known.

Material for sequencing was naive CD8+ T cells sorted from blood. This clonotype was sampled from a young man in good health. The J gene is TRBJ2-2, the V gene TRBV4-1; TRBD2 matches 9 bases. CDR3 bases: TGCGCCAGCAGCCCGTTAGCGGGAGTAATGCACACCGGGGAGCTGTTTTTT. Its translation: CASSPLAGVMHTGELFF.